These 11 T cell receptor beta chains came from one sample sequenced in a study of human T cells and chemical hapten exposure. Regarding time point: patch test 2, 6 weeks after DPC sensitization. Treatment of the sample: therapeutic diphenylcyclopropenone sensitization with weekly scalp DPC. TCRdb analysed the RACE reads with MiXCR anew, one entry per CDR3 protein. The table has 35,000 to 45,000 distinct CDR3 sequences, about 8.9% seen once. The source was whole blood, collected in connection with sensitization to the hapten diphenylcyclopropenone (DPC). The receptors shown here come from a woman aged 40 to 50 with alopecia areata. Some clones in this sample may be carry-over from other donors' samples.

This clonotype was found a few times. The rearrangement joins TRBV20-1 to TRBJ2-6; D may be TRBD1 or TRBD2 (5 bases each). The germline V and J ends were trimmed by 3 bases and 1 base, with 13 bases remaining between them. There are 16 residues in the CDR3. Germline values: CDR1 DFQATT, CDR2 SNEGSKA (reference sequence). In DNA, the CDR3 is TGCAGTGCTAGTAAGAGGGGAGAGTCTGGGGCCAACGTCCTGACTTTC. This gives the protein CSASKRGESGANVLTF.

This clonotype was counted ten times or more. This chain joins TRBV11-2 and TRBJ2-6; tentatively, D is TRBD1 (6 bases). Trimming cost V 4 bases and J 5 bases, with 18 bases left between them. Germline-derived CDR1 and CDR2 are SGHAT and FQNNGV. The CDR3 loop spans 17 amino acids. For the CDR3, the DNA is TGTGCCAGCAGCTCCCGGTCCAGGGGAGCAAGGGCCAACGTCCTGACTTTC. Amino acid sequence: CASSSRSRGARANVLTF.

On this clonotype itself: This clone may be a read error of a much larger clone one base away. A read error is likely, as this CDR3 ends without the conserved phenylalanine or tryptophan. The chain couples TRBV6-6 to TRBJ2-1; D is undetermined. V lost 7 bases and J 0 bases, leaving 10 bases between the germline ends. Germline-derived CDR1 and CDR2 are MNHNY and SVGAGI (reference sequence). The CDR3 contains 14 residues. As DNA, the CDR3 is TGTGCCAGCACCCTCCAGAGCTCCTACAATGAGCAGTTCTCC. Encoded protein: CASTLQSSYNEQFS.

The rearrangement links TRBV20-1 to TRBJ2-7, with TRBD1 as a possible D gene (6 bases). Trimming left V 2 bases short and J 5 bases short, with 19 bases between. This CDR3 comprises 15 residues. Germline V lookup: CDR1 DFQATT, CDR2 SNEGSKA (reference sequence). CDR3 in DNA: TGCAGTGCTAGACTGAGCGGCAGGGGATCCCACGAGCAGTACTTC. It translates to CSARLSGRGSHEQYF.

At least ten counts were recorded for this clonotype. Here the CDR3 reads CASSRTGGSYEQYF. CDR3 coding DNA: TGCGCCAGCAGCCGGACAGGGGGTTCCTACGAGCAGTACTTC. The rearrangement uses TRBV4-3 and TRBJ2-7; 10 positions match TRBD1. The germline V gene has CDR1 LGHNA and CDR2 YSLEER. The CDR3 is 14 residues long. V was clipped by 4 bases and J by 1 base; unmatched bases: 1.

The sample holds many counts of this clonotype. The rearrangement links TRBV7-9 to TRBJ2-2, with D hard to call. Between the trimmed V and J ends, which lost 2 bases and 0 bases, there was a span of 4 bases. CDR1 and CDR2 from the germline V gene are SEHNR and FQNEAQ (reference sequence). This CDR3 spans 14 amino acids. Written as DNA, the CDR3 is TGTGCCAGCAGCTTAACTTCGAACACCGGGGAGCTGTTTTTT. The encoded protein is CASSLTSNTGELFF.

Only a few counts were recorded for this clonotype. The CDR3 nucleotides read TGTGCCAGCAGCTTAACTAACCTGAACACTGAAGCTTTCTTT. As protein: CASSLTNLNTEAFF. The chain employs TRBV7-6 and TRBJ1-1; D gene ambiguous. Germline assignment: CDR1 SGHVS and CDR2 FNYEAQ. V lost 2 bases and J 0 bases, leaving 7 bases between the germline ends. This CDR3 region has 14 residues.

This clonotype showed up many times. The V call is TRBV29-1, the J call TRBJ2-7; 9 bases fit TRBD2. V lost 4 bases to trimming and J lost 0 bases; unmatched junction nucleotides: 10. The CDR3 extends over 16 amino acids. Germline CDR1 SQVTM, CDR2 ANQGSEA. In DNA form, the CDR3 reads TGCAGCGTTGTGAATAGCGGGGGCTCATCCTCCTACGAGCAGTACTTC. The encoded protein is CSVVNSGGSSSYEQYF.

This rearrangement joins TRBV12-3 or TRBV12-4 to TRBJ2-5, with D possibly TRBD2 on 6 matching bases. With 7 bases removed from V and 5 bases from J, the gap between germline ends came to 14 bases. This CDR3 contains 13 residues. The CDR3 DNA reads TGTGCCAGCACCGCGGGACGGAGGGAGACCCAGTACTTC. Translating gives CASTAGRRETQYF.

V and J are TRBV6-2 or TRBV6-3 and TRBJ1-5; D may be TRBD1 (6 bases). V lost 3 bases, J lost 4 bases, and 19 bases lay in between. The CDR3 contains 17 residues. CDR1 and CDR2 from the germline V gene are MNHEY and SVGEGT. CDR3 sequence (DNA): TGTGCCAGCAGTTATTCAGAGACGTGGGGGCATAATCAGCCCCAGCATTTT. This gives the protein CASSYSETWGHNQPQHF.

This clonotype showed up just once. With a much larger clone just one base away, this may be a read error. The rearrangement joins TRBV3-1 to TRBJ1-3; D gene ambiguous. Trimming pared 4 bases from V and 0 bases from J, leaving 13 bases between. Germline values: CDR1 LGHDT, CDR2 YNNKEL (reference sequence). CDR3 length: 16 amino acids. This CDR3 is CASSPRPSSSGNTIYF. DNA for the CDR3: TGTGCCAGCAGCCCCAGACCAAGTTCCTCTGGAAACACCATATATTTT.